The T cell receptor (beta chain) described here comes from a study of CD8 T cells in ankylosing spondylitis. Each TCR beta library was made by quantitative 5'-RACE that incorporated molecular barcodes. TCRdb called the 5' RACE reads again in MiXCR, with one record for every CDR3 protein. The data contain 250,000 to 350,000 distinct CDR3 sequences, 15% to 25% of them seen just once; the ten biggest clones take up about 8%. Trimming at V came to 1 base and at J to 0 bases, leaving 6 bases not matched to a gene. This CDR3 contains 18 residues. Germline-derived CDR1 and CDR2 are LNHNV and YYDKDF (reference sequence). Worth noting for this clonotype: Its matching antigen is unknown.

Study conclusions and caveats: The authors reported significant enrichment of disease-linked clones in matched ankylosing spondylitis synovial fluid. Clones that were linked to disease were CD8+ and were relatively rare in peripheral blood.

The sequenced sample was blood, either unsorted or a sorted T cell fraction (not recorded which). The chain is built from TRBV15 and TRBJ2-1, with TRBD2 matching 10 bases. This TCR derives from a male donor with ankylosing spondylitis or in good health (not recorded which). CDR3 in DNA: TGTGCCACCAGCAGAGGGTTTCTAGCGGGGGCCTCCTACAATGAGCAGTTCTTC. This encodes CATSRGFLAGASYNEQFF.